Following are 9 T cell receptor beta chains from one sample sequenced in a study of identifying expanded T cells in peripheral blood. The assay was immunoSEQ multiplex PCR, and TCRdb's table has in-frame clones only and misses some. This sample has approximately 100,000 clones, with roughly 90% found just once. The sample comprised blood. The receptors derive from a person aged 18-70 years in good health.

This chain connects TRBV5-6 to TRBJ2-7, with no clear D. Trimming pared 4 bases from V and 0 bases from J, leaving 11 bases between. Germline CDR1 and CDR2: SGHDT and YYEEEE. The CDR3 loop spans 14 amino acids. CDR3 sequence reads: CASSRKASSYEQYF. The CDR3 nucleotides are TGTGCCAGCAGCCGGAAGGCGAGCTCCTACGAGCAGTACTTC. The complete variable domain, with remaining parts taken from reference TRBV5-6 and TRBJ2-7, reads DAGVTQSPTHLIKTRGQQVTLRCSPKSGHDTVSWYQQALGQGPQFIFQYYEEEERQRGNFPDRFSGHQFPNYSSELNVNALLLGDSALYLCASSRKASSYEQYFGPGTRLTVT.

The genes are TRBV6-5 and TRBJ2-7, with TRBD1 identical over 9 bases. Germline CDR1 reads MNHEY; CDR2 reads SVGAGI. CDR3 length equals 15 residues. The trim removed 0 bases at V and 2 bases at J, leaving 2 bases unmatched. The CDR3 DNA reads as TGTGCCAGCAGTTACTCGGACAGGGGTGCCTACGAGCAGTACTTC. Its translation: CASSYSDRGAYEQYF.

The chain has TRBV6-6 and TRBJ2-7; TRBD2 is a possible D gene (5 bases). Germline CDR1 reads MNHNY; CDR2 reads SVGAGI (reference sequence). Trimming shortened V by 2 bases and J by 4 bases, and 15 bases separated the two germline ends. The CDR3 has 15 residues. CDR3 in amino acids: CASSYPDGGRYEQYF. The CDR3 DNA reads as TGTGCCAGCAGTTACCCGGACGGCGGGCGGTACGAGCAGTACTTC.

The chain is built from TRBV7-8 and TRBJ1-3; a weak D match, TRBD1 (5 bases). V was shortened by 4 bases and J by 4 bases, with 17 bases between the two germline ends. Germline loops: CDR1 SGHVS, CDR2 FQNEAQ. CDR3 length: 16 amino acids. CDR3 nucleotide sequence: TGTGCCAGCAGCTCCCGTGAGCAGGGTGCGGGAAACACCATATATTTT. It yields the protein CASSSREQGAGNTIYF.

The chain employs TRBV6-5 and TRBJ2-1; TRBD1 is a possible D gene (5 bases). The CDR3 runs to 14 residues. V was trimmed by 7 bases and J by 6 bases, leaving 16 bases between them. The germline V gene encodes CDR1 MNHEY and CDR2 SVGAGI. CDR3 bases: TGTGCCAGCACGAAGCAGGGATCTGGCAATGAGCAGTTCTTC. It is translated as CASTKQGSGNEQFF.

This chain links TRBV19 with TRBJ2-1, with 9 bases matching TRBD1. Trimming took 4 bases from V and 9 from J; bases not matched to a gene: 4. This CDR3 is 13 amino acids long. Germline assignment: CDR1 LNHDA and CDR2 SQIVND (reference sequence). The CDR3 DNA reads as TGTGCCAGTAGTAGTACAGGGGGCCGTGAGCAGTTCTTC. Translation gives CASSSTGGREQFF.

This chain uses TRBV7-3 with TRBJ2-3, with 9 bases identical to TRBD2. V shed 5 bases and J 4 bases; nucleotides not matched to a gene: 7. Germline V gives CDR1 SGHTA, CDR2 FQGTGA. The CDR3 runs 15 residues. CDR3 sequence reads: CASSQAAGGADTQYF. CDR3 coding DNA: TGTGCCAGCAGCCAGGCAGCGGGAGGTGCAGATACGCAGTATTTT.

CDR3: CASSTTSIQYF. The DNA for the CDR3 is TGTGCCAGCAGCACAACTAGTATTCAGTATTTT. The V call is TRBV21-1, the J call TRBJ2-3; the DNA was not used to check the table's D call, TRBD2. TRBV21-1 is annotated as a pseudogene. CDR3 size: 11 residues.

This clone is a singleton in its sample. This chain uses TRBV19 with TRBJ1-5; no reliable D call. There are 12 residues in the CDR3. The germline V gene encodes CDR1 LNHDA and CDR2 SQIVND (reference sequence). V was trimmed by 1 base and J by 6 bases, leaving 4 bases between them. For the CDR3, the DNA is TGTGCCAGTAGTATAGTCGCTCAGCCCCAGCATTTT. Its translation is CASSIVAQPQHF.